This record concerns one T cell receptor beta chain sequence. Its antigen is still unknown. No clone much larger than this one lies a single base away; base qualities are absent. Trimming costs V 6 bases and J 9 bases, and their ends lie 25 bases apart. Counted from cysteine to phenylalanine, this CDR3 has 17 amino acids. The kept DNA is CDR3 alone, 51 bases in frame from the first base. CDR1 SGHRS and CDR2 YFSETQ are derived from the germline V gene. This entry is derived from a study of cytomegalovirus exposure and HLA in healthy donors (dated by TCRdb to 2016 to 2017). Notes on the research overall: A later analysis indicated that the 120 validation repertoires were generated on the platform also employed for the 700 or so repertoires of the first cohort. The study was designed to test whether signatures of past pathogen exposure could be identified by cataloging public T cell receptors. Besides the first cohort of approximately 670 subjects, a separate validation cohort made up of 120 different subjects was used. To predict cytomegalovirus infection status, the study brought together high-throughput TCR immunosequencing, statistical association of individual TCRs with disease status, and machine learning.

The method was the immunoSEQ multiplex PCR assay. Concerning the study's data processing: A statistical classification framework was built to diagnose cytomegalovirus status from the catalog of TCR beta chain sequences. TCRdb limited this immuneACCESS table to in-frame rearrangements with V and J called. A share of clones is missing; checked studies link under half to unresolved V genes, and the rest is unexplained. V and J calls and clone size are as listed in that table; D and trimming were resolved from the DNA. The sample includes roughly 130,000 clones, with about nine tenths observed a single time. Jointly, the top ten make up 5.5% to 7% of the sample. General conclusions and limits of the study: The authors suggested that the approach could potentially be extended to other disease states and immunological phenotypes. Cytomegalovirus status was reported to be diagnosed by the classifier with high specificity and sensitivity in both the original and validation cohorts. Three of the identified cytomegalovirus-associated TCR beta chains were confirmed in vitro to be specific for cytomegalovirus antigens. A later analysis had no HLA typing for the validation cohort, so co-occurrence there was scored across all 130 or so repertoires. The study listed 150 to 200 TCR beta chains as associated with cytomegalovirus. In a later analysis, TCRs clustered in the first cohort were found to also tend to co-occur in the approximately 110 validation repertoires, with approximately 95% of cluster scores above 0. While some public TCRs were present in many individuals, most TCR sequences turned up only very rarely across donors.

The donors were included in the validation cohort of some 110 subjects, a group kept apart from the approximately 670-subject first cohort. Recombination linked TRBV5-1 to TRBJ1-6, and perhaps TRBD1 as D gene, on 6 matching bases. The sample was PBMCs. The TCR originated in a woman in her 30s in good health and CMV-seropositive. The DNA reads TGCGCCAGCAAGGGAGGGGGGTCGGTCTCCACCGGTTCACCCCTCCACTTT. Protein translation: CASKGGGSVSTGSPLHF.